This TCR beta chain stems from a study of CD8 T cells in ankylosing spondylitis. Study-level findings and limits: Characteristic, it appeared, of ankylosing spondylitis blood was a TCR beta motif of about eight highly homologous variants. Disease-linked clones, CD8+, were relatively rare in peripheral blood.

V was pared by 0 bases and J by 5 bases, with 9 bases of the junction left unmatched. The CDR3 totals 17 residues. The germline gives CDR1 DFQATT, CDR2 SNEGSKA (reference sequence). Construction of TCR beta libraries was performed using quantitative 5'-RACE with molecular barcodes. TCRdb recomputed calls from the 5' RACE reads with MiXCR, one row per CDR3 protein. The data contain 700,000 to 850,000 distinct CDR3 sequences, 12% of them seen just once; the ten biggest clones take up 0.51%. There are a few counts of this clonotype. Its matching antigen is unknown. The TCR was taken from a male donor with ankylosing spondylitis. Sequencing input: blood, either unsorted or a sorted T cell fraction (not recorded which). This chain joins TRBV20-1 and TRBJ2-1, with TRBD2 matching over 11 bases. The CDR3 DNA sequence: TGCAGTGCTAGAGATCCGACTAGCGGGAATTGGAACAATGAGCAGTTCTTC. Encoded protein: CSARDPTSGNWNNEQFF.